This T cell receptor beta chain was documented in a study of cytomegalovirus exposure and HLA in healthy donors. The wider study: The study's early data release held tens of millions of unique TCRs from HLA-typed donors.

The PCR had 60 Vbeta and 13 Jbeta primers. Some clones are missing from TCRdb's copy, which holds only in-frame ones; the method was immunoSEQ multiplex PCR. The table shows under 110,000 clones, with under 80% occurring only once. In germline, CDR1 is SNHLY, CDR2 FYNNEI. V was clipped by 6 bases and J by 6 bases; unmatched bases: 4. The CDR3 covers 12 residues. This sequence originates from a man between 60 and 70 years old in good health and CMV-seronegative. Specimen: PBMCs. The rearrangement uses TRBV2 and TRBJ2-7; 8 bases are a match to TRBD1. CDR3 protein: CASSEDRAEQYV. In nucleotides, the CDR3 is TGTGCCAGCAGCGAGGACAGGGCCGAGCAGTACGTC.